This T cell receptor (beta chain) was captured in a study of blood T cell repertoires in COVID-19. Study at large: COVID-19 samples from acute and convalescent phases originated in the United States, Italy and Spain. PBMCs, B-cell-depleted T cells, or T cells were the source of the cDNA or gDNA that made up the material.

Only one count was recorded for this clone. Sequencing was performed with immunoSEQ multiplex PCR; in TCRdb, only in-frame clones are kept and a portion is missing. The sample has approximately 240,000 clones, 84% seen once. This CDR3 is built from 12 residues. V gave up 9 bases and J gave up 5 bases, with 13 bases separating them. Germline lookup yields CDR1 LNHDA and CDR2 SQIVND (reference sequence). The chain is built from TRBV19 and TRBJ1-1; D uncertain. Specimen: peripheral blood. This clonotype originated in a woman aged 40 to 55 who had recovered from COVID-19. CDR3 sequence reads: CASSPRRTEAFF. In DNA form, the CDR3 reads TGTGCCAGCTCACCCAGAAGAACTGAAGCTTTCTTT. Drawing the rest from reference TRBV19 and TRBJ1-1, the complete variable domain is DGGITQSPKYLFRKEGQNVTLSCEQNLNHDAMYWYRQDPGQGLRLIYYSQIVNDFQKGDIAEGYSVSREKKESFPLTVTSAQKNPTAFYLCASSPRRTEAFFGQGTRLTVV.